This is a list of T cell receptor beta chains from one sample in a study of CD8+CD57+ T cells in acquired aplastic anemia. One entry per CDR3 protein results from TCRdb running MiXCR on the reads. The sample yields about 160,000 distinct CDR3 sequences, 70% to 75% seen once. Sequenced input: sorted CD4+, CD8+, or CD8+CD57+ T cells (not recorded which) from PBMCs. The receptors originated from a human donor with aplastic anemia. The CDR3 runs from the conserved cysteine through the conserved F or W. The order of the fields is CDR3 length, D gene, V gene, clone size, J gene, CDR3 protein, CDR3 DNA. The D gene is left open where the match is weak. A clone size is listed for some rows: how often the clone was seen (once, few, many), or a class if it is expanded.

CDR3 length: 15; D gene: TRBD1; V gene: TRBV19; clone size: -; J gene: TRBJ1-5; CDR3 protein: CASSWGQGGNQPQHF; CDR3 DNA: TGTGCCAGTAGTTGGGGGCAGGGGGGCAATCAGCCCCAGCATTTT
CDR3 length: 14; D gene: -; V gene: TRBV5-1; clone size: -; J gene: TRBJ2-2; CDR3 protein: CASCPGENTGELFF; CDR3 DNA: TGCGCCAGCTGCCCAGGGGAAAACACCGGGGAGCTGTTTTTT
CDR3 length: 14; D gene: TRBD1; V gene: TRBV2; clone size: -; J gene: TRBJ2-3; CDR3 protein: CAADPGQGDGTQYF; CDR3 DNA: TGTGCTGCCGATCCGGGACAGGGGGACGGTACGCAGTATTTT
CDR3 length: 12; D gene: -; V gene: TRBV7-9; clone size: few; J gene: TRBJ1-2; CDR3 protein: CASSLSSYGYTF; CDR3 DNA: TGTGCCAGCAGCTTAAGTTCCTATGGCTACACCTTC
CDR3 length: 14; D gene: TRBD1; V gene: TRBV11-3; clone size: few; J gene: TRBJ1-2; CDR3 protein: CASSLAGTGYGYTF; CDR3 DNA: TGTGCCAGCAGCTTAGCGGGGACAGGATATGGCTACACCTTC
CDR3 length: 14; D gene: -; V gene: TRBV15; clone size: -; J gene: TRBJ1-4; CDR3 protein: CATSMRTANEKLFF; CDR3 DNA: TGTGCCACCAGCATGAGGACGGCTAATGAAAAACTGTTTTTT
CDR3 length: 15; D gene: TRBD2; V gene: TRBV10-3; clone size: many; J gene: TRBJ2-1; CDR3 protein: CAISEGREGLDEQFF; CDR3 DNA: TGTGCCATCAGTGAGGGGCGGGAGGGCCTAGATGAGCAGTTCTTC
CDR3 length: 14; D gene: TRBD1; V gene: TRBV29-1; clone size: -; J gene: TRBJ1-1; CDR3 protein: CSVRVQGRNTEAFF; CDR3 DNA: TGCAGCGTGCGAGTACAGGGGAGGAACACTGAAGCTTTCTTT
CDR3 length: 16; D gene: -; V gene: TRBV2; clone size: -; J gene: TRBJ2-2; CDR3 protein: CASSETQLLNTGELFF; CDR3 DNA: TGTGCCAGCAGTGAAACCCAACTACTGAACACCGGGGAGCTGTTTTTT
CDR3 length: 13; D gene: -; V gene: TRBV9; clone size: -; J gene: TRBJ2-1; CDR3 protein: CASSPQGKNEQFF; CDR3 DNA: TGTGCCAGCAGCCCTCAGGGGAAGAATGAGCAGTTCTTC
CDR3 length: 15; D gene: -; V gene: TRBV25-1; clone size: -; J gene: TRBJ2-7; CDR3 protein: CASSEVVTYSYEQYF; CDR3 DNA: TGTGCCAGCTCCGAGGTCGTTACGTACTCCTACGAGCAGTACTTC
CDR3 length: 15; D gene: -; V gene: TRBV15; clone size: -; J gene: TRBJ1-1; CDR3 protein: CATSEQGAGNTEAFF; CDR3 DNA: TGTGCCACCAGTGAACAGGGTGCGGGGAACACTGAAGCTTTCTTT
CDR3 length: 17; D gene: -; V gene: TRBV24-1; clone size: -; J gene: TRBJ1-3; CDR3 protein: CATSDPDRTYSGNTIYF; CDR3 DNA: TGTGCCACCAGTGACCCTGACAGAACCTACTCTGGAAACACCATATATTTT
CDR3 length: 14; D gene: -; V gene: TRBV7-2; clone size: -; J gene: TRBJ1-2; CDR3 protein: CASSPTTQTGGYTF; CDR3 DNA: TGTGCCAGCAGCCCCACCACCCAGACAGGCGGCTACACCTTC
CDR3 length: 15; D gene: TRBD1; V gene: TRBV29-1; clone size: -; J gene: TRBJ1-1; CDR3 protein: CSVVGADRAITEAFF; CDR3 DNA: TGCAGCGTTGTAGGCGCAGACAGGGCAATAACTGAAGCTTTCTTT
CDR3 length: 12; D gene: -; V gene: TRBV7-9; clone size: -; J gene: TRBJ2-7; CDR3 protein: CASRVLDQEQYF; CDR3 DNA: TGTGCCAGCAGGGTCCTGGACCAAGAGCAGTACTTC
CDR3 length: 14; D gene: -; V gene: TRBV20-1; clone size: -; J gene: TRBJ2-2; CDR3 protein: CSARDEDGTGELFF; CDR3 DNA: TGCAGTGCTAGAGATGAGGACGGCACCGGGGAGCTGTTTTTT
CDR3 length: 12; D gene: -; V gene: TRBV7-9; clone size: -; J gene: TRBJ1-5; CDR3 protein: CASSSGDQPQHF; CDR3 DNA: TGTGCCAGCAGTTCCGGGGATCAGCCCCAGCATTTT
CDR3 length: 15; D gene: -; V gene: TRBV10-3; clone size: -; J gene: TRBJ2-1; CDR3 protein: CAISESGGGYNEQFF; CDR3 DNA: TGTGCCATCAGTGAGTCGGGGGGTGGTTACAATGAGCAGTTCTTC
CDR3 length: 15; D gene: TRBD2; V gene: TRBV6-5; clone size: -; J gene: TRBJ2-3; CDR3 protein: CASTGTSGGTDTQYF; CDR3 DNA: TGTGCCAGCACTGGAACTAGCGGGGGGACAGATACGCAGTATTTT
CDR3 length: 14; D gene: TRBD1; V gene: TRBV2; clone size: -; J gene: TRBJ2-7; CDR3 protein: CATSGQGSSYEQYF; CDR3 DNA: TGTGCCACCTCGGGACAGGGGAGCTCCTACGAGCAGTACTTC
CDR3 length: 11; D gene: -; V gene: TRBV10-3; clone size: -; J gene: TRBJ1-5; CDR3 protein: CARGGHQPQHF; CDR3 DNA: TGTGCCAGGGGAGGACATCAGCCCCAGCATTTT
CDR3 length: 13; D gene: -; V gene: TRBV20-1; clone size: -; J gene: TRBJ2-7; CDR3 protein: CSARERAPYEQYF; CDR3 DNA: TGCAGTGCTAGGGAGCGGGCTCCCTACGAGCAGTACTTC
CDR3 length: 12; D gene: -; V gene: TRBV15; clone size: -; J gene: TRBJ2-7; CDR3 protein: CATSSVGDEQYF; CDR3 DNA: TGTGCCACCAGCAGTGTTGGGGACGAGCAGTACTTC
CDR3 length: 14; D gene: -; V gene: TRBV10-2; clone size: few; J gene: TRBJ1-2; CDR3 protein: CASSESTEHYGYTF; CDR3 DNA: TGCGCCAGCAGTGAGTCAACAGAACACTATGGCTACACCTTC
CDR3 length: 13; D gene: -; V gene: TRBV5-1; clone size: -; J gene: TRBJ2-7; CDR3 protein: CASHQFGGYEQYF; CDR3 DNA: TGCGCCAGTCACCAATTCGGGGGCTACGAGCAGTACTTC
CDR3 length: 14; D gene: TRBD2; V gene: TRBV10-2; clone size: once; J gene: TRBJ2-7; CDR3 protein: CASRETSGTYEQYF; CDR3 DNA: TGCGCCAGCAGGGAAACTAGCGGTACCTACGAGCAGTACTTC
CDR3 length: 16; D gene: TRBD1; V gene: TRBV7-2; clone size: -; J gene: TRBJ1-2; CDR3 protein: CASSSGTGRTNYGYTF; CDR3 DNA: TGTGCCAGCAGCTCCGGGACAGGGCGGACTAACTATGGCTACACCTTC
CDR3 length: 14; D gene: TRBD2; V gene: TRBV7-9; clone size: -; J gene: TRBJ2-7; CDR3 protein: CASMSGSGAYEQYF; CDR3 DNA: TGTGCCAGCATGAGCGGGAGCGGGGCCTACGAGCAGTACTTC
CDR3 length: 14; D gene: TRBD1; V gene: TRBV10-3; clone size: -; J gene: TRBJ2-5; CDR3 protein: CASSEGQARETQYF; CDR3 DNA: TGTGCCAGCAGTGAGGGACAGGCGAGGGAGACCCAGTACTTC
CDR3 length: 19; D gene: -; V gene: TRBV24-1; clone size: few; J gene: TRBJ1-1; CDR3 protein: CATSTSRTCWVPPHTEAFF; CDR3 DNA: TGTGCCACCAGTACGTCCAGGACATGTTGGGTCCCACCTCACACTGAAGCTTTCTTT
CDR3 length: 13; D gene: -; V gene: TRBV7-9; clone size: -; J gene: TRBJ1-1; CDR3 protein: CASSSTENTEAFF; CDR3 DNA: TGTGCCAGCAGCTCGACGGAGAACACTGAAGCTTTCTTT
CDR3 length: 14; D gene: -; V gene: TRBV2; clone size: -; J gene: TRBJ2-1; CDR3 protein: CASTGPTPDHEQFF; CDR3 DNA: TGTGCCAGCACCGGACCCACCCCTGACCATGAGCAGTTCTTC
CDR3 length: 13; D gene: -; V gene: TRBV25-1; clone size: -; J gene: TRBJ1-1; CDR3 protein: CASSALRGIEAFF; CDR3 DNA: TGTGCTAGCAGTGCCCTCAGGGGTATTGAAGCTTTCTTT
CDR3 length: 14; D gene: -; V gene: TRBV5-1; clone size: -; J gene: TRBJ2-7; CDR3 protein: CASSLPTNSYEQYF; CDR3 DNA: TGTGCCAGCAGCTTGCCAACTAACTCTTACGAGCAGTACTTC
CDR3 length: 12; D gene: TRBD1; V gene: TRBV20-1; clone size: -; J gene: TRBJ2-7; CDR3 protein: CSAYRQGYEQYF; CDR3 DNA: TGCAGTGCTTATAGACAGGGCTACGAGCAGTACTTC
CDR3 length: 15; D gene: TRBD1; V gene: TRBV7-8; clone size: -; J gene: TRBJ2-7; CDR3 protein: CASSQADRVQYEQYF; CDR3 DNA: TGTGCCAGCAGCCAAGCCGACAGGGTGCAATACGAGCAGTACTTC
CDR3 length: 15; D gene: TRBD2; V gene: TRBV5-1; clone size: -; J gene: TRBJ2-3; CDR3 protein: CASSLGIAGADTQYF; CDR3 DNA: TGCGCCAGCAGCTTGGGGATAGCGGGAGCCGATACGCAGTATTTT
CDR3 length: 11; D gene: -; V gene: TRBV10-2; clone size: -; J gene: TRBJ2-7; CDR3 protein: CASEGAAEQYF; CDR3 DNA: TGCGCCAGCGAAGGAGCGGCCGAGCAGTACTTC
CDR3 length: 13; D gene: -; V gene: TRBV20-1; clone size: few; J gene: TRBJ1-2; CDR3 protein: CSARDVREYGYTF; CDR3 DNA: TGCAGTGCTAGAGATGTCAGGGAATATGGCTACACCTTC
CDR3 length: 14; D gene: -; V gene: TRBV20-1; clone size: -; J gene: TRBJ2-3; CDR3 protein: CSAVPGTRTDTQYF; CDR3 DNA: TGCAGTGCCGTCCCAGGGACTCGTACAGATACGCAGTATTTT
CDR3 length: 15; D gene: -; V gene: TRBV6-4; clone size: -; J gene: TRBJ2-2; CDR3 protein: CASSDSSGEAGKLFF; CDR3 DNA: TGTGCCAGCAGTGACAGCTCTGGGGAAGCCGGGAAGCTGTTTTTT
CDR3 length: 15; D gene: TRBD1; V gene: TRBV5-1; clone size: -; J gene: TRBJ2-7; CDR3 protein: CASSLGDRASGEQYF; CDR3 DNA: TGCGCCAGCAGCTTGGGGGACAGGGCTTCGGGAGAGCAGTACTTC